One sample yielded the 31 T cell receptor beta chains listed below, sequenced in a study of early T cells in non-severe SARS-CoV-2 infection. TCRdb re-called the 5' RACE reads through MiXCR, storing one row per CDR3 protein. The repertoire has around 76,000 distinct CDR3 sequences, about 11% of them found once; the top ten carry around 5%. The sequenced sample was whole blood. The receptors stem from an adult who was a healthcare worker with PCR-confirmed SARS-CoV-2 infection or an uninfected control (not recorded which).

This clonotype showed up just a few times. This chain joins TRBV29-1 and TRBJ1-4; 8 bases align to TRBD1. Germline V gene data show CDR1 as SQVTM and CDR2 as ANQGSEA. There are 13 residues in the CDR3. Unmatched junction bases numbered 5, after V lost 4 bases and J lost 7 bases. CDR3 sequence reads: CSVGQGQGEKLFF. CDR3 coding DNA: TGCAGCGTTGGACAGGGGCAGGGTGAAAAACTGTTTTTT.

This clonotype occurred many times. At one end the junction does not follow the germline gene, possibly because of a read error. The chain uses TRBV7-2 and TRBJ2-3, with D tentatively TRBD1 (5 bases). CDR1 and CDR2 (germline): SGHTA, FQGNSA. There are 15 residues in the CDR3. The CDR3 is CASSSSSYATDAQYF. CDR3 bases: TGTGCCAGCAGCTCCTCCTCCTACGCGACAGATGCGCAGTATTTT.

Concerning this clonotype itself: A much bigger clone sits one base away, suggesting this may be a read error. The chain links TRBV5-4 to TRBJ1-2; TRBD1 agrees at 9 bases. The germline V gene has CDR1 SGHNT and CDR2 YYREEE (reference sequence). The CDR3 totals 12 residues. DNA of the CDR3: TGTGCCATCAGCTGGACAGGGGATGGCTACACCTTC. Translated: CAISWTGDGYTF. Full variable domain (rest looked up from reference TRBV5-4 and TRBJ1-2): ETGVTQSPTHLIKTRGQQVTLRCSSQSGHNTVSWYQQALGQGPQFIFQYYREEENGRGNFPPRFSGLQFPNYSSELNVNALELDDSALYLCAISWTGDGYTFGSGTRLTVV.

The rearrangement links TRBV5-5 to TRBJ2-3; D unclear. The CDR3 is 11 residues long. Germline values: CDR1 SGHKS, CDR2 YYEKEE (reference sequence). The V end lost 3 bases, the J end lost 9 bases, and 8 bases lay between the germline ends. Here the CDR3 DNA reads TGTGCCAGCAGCTCCGGGCCCACGCAGTATTTT. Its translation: CASSSGPTQYF.

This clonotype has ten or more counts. For the CDR3, the DNA is TGCAGTGCCCGGCAAGGGGAACATGAGCAGTTCTTC. Protein product: CSARQGEHEQFF. The J gene is TRBJ2-1, the V gene TRBV20-1; the D gene is possibly TRBD1 (5 bases). CDR1 DFQATT and CDR2 SNEGSKA come from the germline V gene (reference sequence). Trimming cost V 6 bases and J 8 bases, with 14 bases left between them. This CDR3 is built from 12 residues.

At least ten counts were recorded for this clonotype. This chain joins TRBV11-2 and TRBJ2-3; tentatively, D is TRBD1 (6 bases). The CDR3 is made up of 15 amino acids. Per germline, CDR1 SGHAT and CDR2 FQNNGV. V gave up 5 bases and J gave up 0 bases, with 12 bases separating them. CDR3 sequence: CASSVYRESTDTQYF. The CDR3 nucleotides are TGTGCCAGCAGCGTATACAGGGAGAGCACAGATACGCAGTATTTT.

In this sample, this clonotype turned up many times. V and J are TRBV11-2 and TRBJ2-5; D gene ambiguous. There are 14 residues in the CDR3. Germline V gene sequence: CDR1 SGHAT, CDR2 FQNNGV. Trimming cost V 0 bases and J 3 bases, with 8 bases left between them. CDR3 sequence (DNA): TGTGCCAGCAGCTTAGATCTCCTAGAAGAGACCCAGTACTTC. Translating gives CASSLDLLEETQYF.

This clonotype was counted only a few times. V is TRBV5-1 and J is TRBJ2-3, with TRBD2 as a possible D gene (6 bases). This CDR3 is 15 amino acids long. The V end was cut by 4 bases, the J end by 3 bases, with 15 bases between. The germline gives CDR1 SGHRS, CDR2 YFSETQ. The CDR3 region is CASSPEGQGTDTQYF. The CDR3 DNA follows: TGCGCCAGCAGCCCGGAGGGCCAGGGAACAGATACGCAGTATTTT.

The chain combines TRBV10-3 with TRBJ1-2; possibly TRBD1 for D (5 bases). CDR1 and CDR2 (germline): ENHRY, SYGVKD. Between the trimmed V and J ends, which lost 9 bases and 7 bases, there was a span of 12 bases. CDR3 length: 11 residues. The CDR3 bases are TGTGCCATTGGGACGGAGAGTGGCTACACCTTC. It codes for CAIGTESGYTF.

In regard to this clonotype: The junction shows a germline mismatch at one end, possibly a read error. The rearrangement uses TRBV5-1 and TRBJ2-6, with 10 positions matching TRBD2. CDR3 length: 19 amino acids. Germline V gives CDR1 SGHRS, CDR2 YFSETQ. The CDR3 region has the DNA TGCGCCAGCCGACTAGCGGGTGCCGGTTTGGGTGCCGGGGCCAGCGTCCTGACTTTC. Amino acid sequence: CASRLAGAGLGAGASVLTF.

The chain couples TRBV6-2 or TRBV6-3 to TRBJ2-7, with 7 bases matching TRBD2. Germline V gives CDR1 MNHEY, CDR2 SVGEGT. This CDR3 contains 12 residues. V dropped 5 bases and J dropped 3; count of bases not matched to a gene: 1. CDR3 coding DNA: TGTGCCAGCAGTGGCGGGGGCTACGAGCAGTACTTC. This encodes CASSGGGYEQYF.

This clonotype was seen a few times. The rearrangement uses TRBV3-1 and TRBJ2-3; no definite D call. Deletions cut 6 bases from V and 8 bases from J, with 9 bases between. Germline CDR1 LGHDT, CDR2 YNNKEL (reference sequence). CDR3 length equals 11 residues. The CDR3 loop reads CASSGPSTQYF. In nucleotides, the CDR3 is TGTGCCAGCAGTGGCCCCAGTACGCAGTATTTT.

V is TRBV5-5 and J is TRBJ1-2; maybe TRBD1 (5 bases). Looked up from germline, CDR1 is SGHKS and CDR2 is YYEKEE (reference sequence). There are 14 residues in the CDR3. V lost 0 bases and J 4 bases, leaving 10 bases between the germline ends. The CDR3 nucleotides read TGTGCCAGCAGCTTGGTAGGGGCGGCCTATGGCTACACCTTC. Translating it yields CASSLVGAAYGYTF.

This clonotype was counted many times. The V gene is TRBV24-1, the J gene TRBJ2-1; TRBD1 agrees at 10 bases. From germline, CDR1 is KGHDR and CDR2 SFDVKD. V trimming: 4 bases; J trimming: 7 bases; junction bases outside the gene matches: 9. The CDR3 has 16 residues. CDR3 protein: CATSDSRDRGRNEQFF. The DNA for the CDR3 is TGTGCCACCAGTGACTCCCGGGACAGGGGCCGGAATGAGCAGTTCTTC.

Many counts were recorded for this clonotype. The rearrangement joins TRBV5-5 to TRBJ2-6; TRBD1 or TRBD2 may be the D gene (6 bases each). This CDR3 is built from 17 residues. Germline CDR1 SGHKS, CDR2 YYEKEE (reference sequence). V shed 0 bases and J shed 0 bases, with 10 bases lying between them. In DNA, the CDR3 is TGTGCCAGCAGCTTGGAAGGAGGGGGCTCTGGGGCCAACGTCCTGACTTTC. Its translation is CASSLEGGGSGANVLTF.

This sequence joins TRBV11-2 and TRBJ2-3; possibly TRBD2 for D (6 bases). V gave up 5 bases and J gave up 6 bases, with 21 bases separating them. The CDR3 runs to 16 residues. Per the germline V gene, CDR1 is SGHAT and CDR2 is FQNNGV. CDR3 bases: TGTGCCAGCAGCCCCCGTTGGAGGCGGAGGGAGGATACGCAGTATTTT. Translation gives CASSPRWRRREDTQYF.

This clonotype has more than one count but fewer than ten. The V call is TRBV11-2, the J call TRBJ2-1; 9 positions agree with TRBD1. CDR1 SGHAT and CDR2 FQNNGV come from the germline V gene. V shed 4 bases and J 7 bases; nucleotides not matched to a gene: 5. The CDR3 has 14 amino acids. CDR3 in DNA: TGTGCCAGCAGCTCCTGGACAGGGGTGAATGAGCAGTTCTTC. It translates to CASSSWTGVNEQFF. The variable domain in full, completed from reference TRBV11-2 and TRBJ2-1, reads EAGVAQSPRYKIIEKRQSVAFWCNPISGHATLYWYQQILGQGPKLLIQFQNNGVVDDSQLPKDRFSAERLKGVDSTLKIQPAKLEDSAVYLCASSSWTGVNEQFFGPGTRLTVL.

The CDR3 region is CASSPPGSHSYNEQFF. The CDR3 DNA is TGTGCCAGCTCACCACCGGGCAGCCACTCCTACAATGAGCAGTTCTTC. The gene calls are TRBV18 and TRBJ2-1; D is unclear. The germline V gene has CDR1 KGHSH and CDR2 LQKENI. The CDR3 is 16 amino acids. The V end was cut by 0 bases, the J end by 0 bases, with 9 bases between.

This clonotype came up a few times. Here the CDR3 reads CASSGRGLSTDTQYF. DNA of the CDR3: TGTGCCAGCAGTGGTCGCGGGTTAAGCACAGATACGCAGTATTTT. This rearrangement joins TRBV6-4 to TRBJ2-3; D is perhaps TRBD2 (5 bases). The germline V and J ends were trimmed by 4 bases and 0 bases, with 11 bases remaining between them. There are 15 residues in the CDR3. From germline, CDR1 is MRHNA and CDR2 SNTAGT.

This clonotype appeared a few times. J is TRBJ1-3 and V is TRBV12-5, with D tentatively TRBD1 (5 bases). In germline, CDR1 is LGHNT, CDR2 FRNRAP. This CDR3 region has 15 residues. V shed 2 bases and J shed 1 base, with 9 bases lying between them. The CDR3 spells CASGLHRPSGNTIYF. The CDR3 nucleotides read TGTGCTAGTGGTTTGCACAGGCCTTCTGGAAACACCATATATTTT.

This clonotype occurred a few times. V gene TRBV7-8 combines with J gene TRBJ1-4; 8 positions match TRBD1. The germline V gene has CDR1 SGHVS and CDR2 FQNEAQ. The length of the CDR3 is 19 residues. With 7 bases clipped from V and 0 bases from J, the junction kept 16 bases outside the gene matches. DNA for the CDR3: TGTGCCAGCACCCAAAGGAGGACAGGGAATACCGCAACTAATGAAAAACTGTTTTTT. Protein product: CASTQRRTGNTATNEKLFF.

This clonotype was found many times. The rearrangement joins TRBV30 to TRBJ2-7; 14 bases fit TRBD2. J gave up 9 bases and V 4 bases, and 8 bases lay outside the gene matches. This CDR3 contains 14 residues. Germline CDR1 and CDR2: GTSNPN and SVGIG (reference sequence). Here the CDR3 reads CAWNLGLAGGGQYF. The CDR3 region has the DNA TGTGCCTGGAACCTCGGACTAGCGGGGGGAGGGCAGTACTTC.

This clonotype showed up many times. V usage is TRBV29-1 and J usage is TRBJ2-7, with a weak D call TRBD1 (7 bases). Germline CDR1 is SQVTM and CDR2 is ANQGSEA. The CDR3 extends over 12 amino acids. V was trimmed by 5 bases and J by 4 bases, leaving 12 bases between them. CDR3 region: CSVQEGAYEQYF. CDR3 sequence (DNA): TGCAGCGTTCAGGAGGGGGCATACGAGCAGTACTTC.

The CDR3 region is CAISEGLAGGDEQFF. The CDR3 region has the DNA TGTGCCATCAGTGAGGGACTAGCGGGGGGAGATGAGCAGTTCTTC. The chain is built from TRBV10-3 and TRBJ2-1; 14 bases are shared with TRBD2. CDR3 length: 15 amino acids. J was trimmed by 8 bases and V by 2 bases; bases with no gene match: 2. Germline assignment: CDR1 ENHRY and CDR2 SYGVKD.

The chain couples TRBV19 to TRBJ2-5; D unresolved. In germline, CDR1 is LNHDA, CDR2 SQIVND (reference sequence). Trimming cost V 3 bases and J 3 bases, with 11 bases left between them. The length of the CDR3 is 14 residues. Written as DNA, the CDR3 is TGTGCCAGTAGTATTCAAGGCACAGAAGAGACCCAGTACTTC. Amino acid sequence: CASSIQGTEETQYF.

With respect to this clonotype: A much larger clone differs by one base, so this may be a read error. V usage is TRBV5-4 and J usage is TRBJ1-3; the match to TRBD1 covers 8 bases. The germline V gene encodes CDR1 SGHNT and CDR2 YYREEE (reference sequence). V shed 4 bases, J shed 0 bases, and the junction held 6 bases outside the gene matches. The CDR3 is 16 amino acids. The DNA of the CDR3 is TGTGCCAGCAGCCCGGACAGGGAATGCTCTGGAAACACCATATATTTT. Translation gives CASSPDRECSGNTIYF.

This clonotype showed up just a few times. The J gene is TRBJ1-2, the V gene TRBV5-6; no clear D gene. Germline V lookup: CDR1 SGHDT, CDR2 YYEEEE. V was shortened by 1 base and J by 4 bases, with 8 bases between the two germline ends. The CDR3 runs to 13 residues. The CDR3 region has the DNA TGTGCCAGCAGCTTGCGGTCCTTCTATGGCTACACCTTC. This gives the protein CASSLRSFYGYTF.

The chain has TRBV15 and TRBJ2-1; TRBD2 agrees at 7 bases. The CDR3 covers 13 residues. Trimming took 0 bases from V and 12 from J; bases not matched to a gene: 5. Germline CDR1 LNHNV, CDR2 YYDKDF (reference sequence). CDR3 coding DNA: TGTGCCACCAGCAGAGATGGGGGGGTTTGGCAGTTCTTC. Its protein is CATSRDGGVWQFF.

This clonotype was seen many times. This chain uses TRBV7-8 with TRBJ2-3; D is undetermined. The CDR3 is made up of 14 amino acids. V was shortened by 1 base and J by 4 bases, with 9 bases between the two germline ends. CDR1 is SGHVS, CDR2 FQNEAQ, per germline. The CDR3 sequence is CASSLDLRSDTQYF. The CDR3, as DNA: TGTGCCAGCAGCTTAGATCTTAGGTCAGATACGCAGTATTTT.

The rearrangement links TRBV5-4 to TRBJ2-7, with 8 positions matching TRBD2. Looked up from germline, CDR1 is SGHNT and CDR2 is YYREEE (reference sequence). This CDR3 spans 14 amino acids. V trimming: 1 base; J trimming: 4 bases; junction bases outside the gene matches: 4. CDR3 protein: CASSLSAGGYEQYF. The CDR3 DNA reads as TGTGCCAGCAGCTTGTCTGCGGGGGGTTACGAGCAGTACTTC. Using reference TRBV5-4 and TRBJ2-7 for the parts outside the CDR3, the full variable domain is ETGVTQSPTHLIKTRGQQVTLRCSSQSGHNTVSWYQQALGQGPQFIFQYYREEENGRGNFPPRFSGLQFPNYSSELNVNALELDDSALYLCASSLSAGGYEQYFGPGTRLTVT.

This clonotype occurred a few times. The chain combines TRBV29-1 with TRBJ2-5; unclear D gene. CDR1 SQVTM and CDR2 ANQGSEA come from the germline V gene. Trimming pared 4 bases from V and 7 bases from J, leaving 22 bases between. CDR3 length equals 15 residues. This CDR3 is CSVAVDWTASRTQYF. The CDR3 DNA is TGCAGCGTTGCCGTCGACTGGACCGCCTCCAGGACCCAGTACTTC.